Below are 19 T cell receptor beta chains sequenced from a single sample in a study of T cell repertoires in cytomegalovirus infection (dated by TCRdb to between 2019 and 2020). The sequencer was an Illumina HiSeq 1500. TCRdb reanalyzed the raw reads on its own, using fastp at Q25 for trimming and MiXCR for clone calling, and kept in-frame beta chains. All rows with the same CDR3 protein become a single entry with the most common DNA and genes. The table for this sample lists some 68,000 distinct CDR3 sequences; 20% to 25% of them were counted only once. Together, the top ten hold around 79% of the sample. These TCRs are of unknown antigen specificity. The sequencing sample was made of PBMCs, sequenced either directly or after in vitro stimulation (not recorded which). These receptors were taken from a human donor in good health (CMV status not recorded). Some clones in this sample may be carry-over from other donors' samples.

The CDR3: CASSLVTGTGPYEQYF. In nucleotides, the CDR3 is TGTGCCAGCAGTCTCGTGACCGGGACAGGCCCCTACGAGCAGTACTTC. V and J are TRBV6-5 and TRBJ2-7; 8 nucleotides match TRBD1. With V trimmed by 5 bases and J by 2 bases, 11 bases remained unmatched. This CDR3 comprises 16 residues. Germline V gene lookup returns CDR1 MNHEY and CDR2 SVGAGI.

This clonotype has ten or more counts. This rearrangement joins TRBV7-2 to TRBJ2-5; weak D call: TRBD2 (6 bases). Trimming cost V 6 bases and J 4 bases, with 24 bases left between them. CDR1 and CDR2 (germline): SGHTA, FQGNSA. The length of the CDR3 is 17 residues. CDR3 sequence reads: CASSTRDSPIQLETQYF. The CDR3 DNA is TGTGCCAGCAGTACCCGGGACTCGCCGATTCAATTAGAGACCCAGTACTTC.

V usage is TRBV5-6 and J usage is TRBJ2-3; 12 bases align to TRBD1. Looked up from germline, CDR1 is SGHDT and CDR2 is YYEEEE. The CDR3 is 15 amino acids. The V and J ends lost 4 bases and 0 bases, in that order; junction bases with no gene match: 0. The CDR3 sequence is CASSGTGGSTDTQYF. CDR3 coding DNA: TGTGCCAGCAGCGGGACAGGGGGCAGCACAGATACGCAGTATTTT.

This chain links TRBV4-3 with TRBJ2-7, with 11 nucleotides matching TRBD2. The germline CDR1 and CDR2 sequences are LGHNA and YSLEER. After removal of 1 base from V and 1 base from J, the junction contained 6 bases not matched to a gene. This CDR3 is 17 amino acids long. CDR3 sequence reads: CASSQGHGTSGSYEQYF. CDR3 coding DNA: TGCGCCAGCAGCCAAGGCCACGGGACTAGCGGTTCCTACGAGCAGTACTTC.

This clonotype has more than one count but fewer than ten. The genes are TRBV19 and TRBJ1-1; D is ambiguous. CDR3 length equals 14 residues. Deletions cut 6 bases from V and 4 bases from J, with 15 bases between. In germline, CDR1 is LNHDA, CDR2 SQIVND (reference sequence). CDR3 DNA sequence: TGTGCCAGTAGCCTATCCGGACTGGCCACTGAAGCTTTCTTT. Translating gives CASSLSGLATEAFF.

This clonotype has ten or more counts. The chain joins TRBV7-2 to TRBJ1-1; D may be TRBD1 (6 bases). This CDR3 is built from 16 residues. V dropped 3 bases and J dropped 8 bases, with 22 bases sitting between them. Germline V gene lookup returns CDR1 SGHTA and CDR2 FQGNSA. The CDR3 DNA is TGTGCCAGCAGCTTGGAAACAGGGCGGTCGGCAAAAGAAGCTTTCTTT. Protein product: CASSLETGRSAKEAFF.

This chain connects TRBV4-3 to TRBJ2-7; no reliable D call. CDR1 LGHNA and CDR2 YSLEER come from the germline V gene. Deletions cut 0 bases from V and 5 bases from J, with 11 bases between. This CDR3 is built from 14 residues. The CDR3 here is CASSQDGIVNEQYF. As DNA, the CDR3 is TGCGCCAGCAGCCAAGATGGGATTGTTAACGAGCAGTACTTC.

V gene TRBV7-9 combines with J gene TRBJ2-1; D perhaps matches TRBD2 (6 bases). The CDR3 contains 18 residues. Germline CDR1 reads SEHNR; CDR2 reads FQNEAQ (reference sequence). Trimming left V 5 bases short and J 4 bases short, with 24 bases between. CDR3 in amino acids: CASSPGGARRSGYNEQFF. For the CDR3, the DNA is TGTGCCAGCAGCCCCGGGGGAGCACGGCGAAGTGGATACAATGAGCAGTTCTTC.

This chain connects TRBV7-1 to TRBJ2-3; no clear D gene. TRBV7-1 is placed among ORFs of uncertain function. V was cut by 7 bases and J by 7 bases, with 15 bases left in between. CDR3 size: 13 residues. In DNA form, the CDR3 reads TGTGCCAGCACCGGTCAAGCTAAGAATACGCAGTATTTT. The encoded protein is CASTGQAKNTQYF.

This clonotype was observed a handful of times. The J gene is TRBJ2-7, the V gene TRBV5-6; tentatively, D is TRBD2 (6 bases). Germline loops: CDR1 SGHDT, CDR2 YYEEEE. Trimming removed 4 bases from V and 1 base from J, with 6 bases in between. The CDR3 length is 12 residues. The CDR3 region has the DNA TGTGCCAGCAGCCGGGGGTCCTACGAGCAGTACGTC. Amino acids: CASSRGSYEQYV.

The V and J genes are TRBV6-1 and TRBJ2-3, with TRBD2 matching 9 bases. V gave up 3 bases and J gave up 9 bases; unmatched junction bases: 13. CDR3 length equals 16 residues. CDR1 and CDR2 from the germline V gene are MNHNS and SASEGT. The CDR3 DNA follows: TGTGCCAGCAGTGAGTCTGGCGGGAGGGCGAGGGACACGCAGTATTTT. Translation: CASSESGGRARDTQYF.

In this sample, this clonotype turned up many times. The chain combines TRBV7-2 with TRBJ1-2, with D possibly TRBD1 on 6 matching bases. The CDR3 contains 15 residues. Trimming removed 5 bases from V and 3 bases from J, with 16 bases in between. The V gene's germline CDR1 is SGHTA and CDR2 FQGNSA. The CDR3 reads CASSNNQAGDYGYTF. The CDR3 nucleotides are TGTGCCAGCAGCAATAACCAGGCAGGGGACTATGGCTACACCTTC.

This chain links TRBV6-2 or TRBV6-3 with TRBJ2-1; D gene ambiguous. In germline, CDR1 is MNHEY, CDR2 SVGEGT. The CDR3 totals 17 residues. Trimming pared 5 bases from V and 2 bases from J, leaving 19 bases between. The CDR3 is CASSRGPSLPTYNEQFF. The CDR3 region has the DNA TGTGCCAGCAGTCGCGGACCTTCTCTCCCTACCTACAATGAGCAGTTCTTC.

This chain uses TRBV29-1 with TRBJ1-5; TRBD1 matches 7 bases. Unmatched junction bases numbered 9, after V lost 1 base and J lost 0 bases. The V gene's germline CDR1 is SQVTM and CDR2 ANQGSEA. The CDR3 is made up of 17 amino acids. Here the CDR3 reads CSVEGQGITISNQPQHF. The CDR3 DNA is TGCAGCGTTGAAGGACAGGGCATAACTATTAGCAATCAGCCCCAGCATTTT.

This clonotype was detected ten times or more. This chain uses TRBV6-2 or TRBV6-3 with TRBJ2-7, with 12 positions matching TRBD2. The J segment lost 4 bases and the V segment lost 4 bases, leaving 2 bases of the junction unmatched. CDR1 MNHEY and CDR2 SVGEGT come from the germline V gene. The length of the CDR3 is 14 residues. CDR3 nucleotides: TGTGCCAGCAGTTCGGGACTAGCGGGTTACGAGCAGTACTTC. This encodes CASSSGLAGYEQYF.

This clonotype has ten or more counts. The V and J genes are TRBV7-8 and TRBJ2-2, with TRBD2 matching over 7 bases. The CDR3 sequence is 16 residues long. Germline CDR1 and CDR2: SGHVS and FQNEAQ. V was clipped by 5 bases and J by 4 bases; unmatched bases: 10. The CDR3 region is CASSQGRLARTGELFF. The CDR3 DNA is TGTGCCAGCAGCCAAGGAAGACTAGCTCGCACCGGGGAGCTGTTTTTT. Combining the CDR3 with reference TRBV7-8 and TRBJ2-2 gives the whole variable domain GAGVSQSPRYKVAKRGQDVALRCDPISGHVSLFWYQQALGQGPEFLTYFQNEAQLDKSGLPSDRFFAERPEGSVSTLKIQRTQQEDSAVYLCASSQGRLARTGELFFGEGSRLTVL.

This clonotype was detected only a few times. This chain connects TRBV5-4 to TRBJ2-1; a weak D match, TRBD1 (6 bases). Germline loops: CDR1 SGHNT, CDR2 YYREEE (reference sequence). Trimming stripped 4 bases from V and 6 bases from J, with 17 bases between. The CDR3 consists of 15 residues. The CDR3 sequence is CASSRFTGQSNEQFF. The CDR3 region has the DNA TGTGCCAGCAGCCGATTCACCGGACAGTCCAATGAGCAGTTCTTC.

The V call is TRBV19, the J call TRBJ2-5, with D maybe TRBD1 (6 bases). Germline CDR1 and CDR2: LNHDA and SQIVND (reference sequence). V was pared by 1 base and J by 5 bases, with 14 bases between. The CDR3 runs to 15 residues. DNA of the CDR3: TGTGCCAGTAGTATAGGGGCAGGGGCTCTGGAGACCCAGTACTTC. It specifies CASSIGAGALETQYF.

The CDR3 region is CASSLGQHNEQFF. The DNA for the CDR3 is TGTGCCAGCAGTTTAGGGCAGCACAATGAGCAGTTCTTC. This chain joins TRBV12-3 or TRBV12-4 and TRBJ2-1; D remains unclear. The germline V and J ends were trimmed by 1 base and 5 bases, with 6 bases remaining between them. CDR3 length: 13 residues.